This is a list of T cell receptor beta chains from one sample in a study of cytomegalovirus exposure and HLA in healthy donors. Method: immunoSEQ multiplex PCR; TCRdb's copy keeps in-frame clones and lacks some. The data contain approximately 44,000 clones, around 62% of them singletons. The sequenced sample consisted of PBMCs. The receptors here all came from a human donor in good health. Each CDR3 is given with its conserved first and last residue. The order of the fields is J gene, D gene, CDR3 length, V gene, clone size, CDR3 DNA, CDR3 protein. D genes are given only for firm matches. Size is omitted from some rows. Given values are once, few, many or a class for expanded clones.

TRBJ1-1 - 13 TRBV5-1 - TGCGCCAGCAGCATAACAGGGTTCACTGAAGCTTTCTTT CASSITGFTEAFF
TRBJ2-3 TRBD2 17 TRBV4-3 - TGCGCCAGCAGCCAAGGACTGGGTCTAGCGGGCACAGATACGCAGTATTTT CASSQGLGLAGTDTQYF
TRBJ2-5 TRBD1 20 TRBV30 few TGTGCCTGGAGTGTATACTCCAGTCGCCGTTCCACAGGGGTCGGGGAGACCCAGTACTTC CAWSVYSSRRSTGVGETQYF
TRBJ1-1 TRBD1 13 TRBV19 - TGTGCCAGCGCGTCCCGGGACAGGGATGAAGCTTTCTTT CASASRDRDEAFF
TRBJ1-2 - 15 TRBV6-6 - TGTGCCAGCAGTTACGTTTGGCGGGGGGACTATGGCTACACCTTC CASSYVWRGDYGYTF
TRBJ1-2 - 17 TRBV10-3 - TGTGCCATCAGTGATCGGGTTCCCAGTACGGCCTTACGGGGCTACACCTTC CAISDRVPSTALRGYTF
TRBJ2-2 - 16 TRBV4-3 - TGCGCCAGCAGCCAGGCGATAGAGGTTTCTCCCGGGGAGCTGTTTTTT CASSQAIEVSPGELFF
TRBJ2-7 TRBD2 15 TRBV6-5 - TGTGCCAGCAGTTACCCGACTAGCGGGTACTACGAGCAGTACTTC CASSYPTSGYYEQYF
TRBJ1-3 TRBD1 14 TRBV2 few TGTGCCAGCAGCTGGACAGGGTACGGAAACACCATATATTTT CASSWTGYGNTIYF
TRBJ1-4 - 17 TRBV4-3 - TGCGCCAGCAGCCAAGTAGGCAGGAGGGGAACTAATGAAAAACTGTTTTTT CASSQVGRRGTNEKLFF
TRBJ2-7 TRBD1 18 TRBV11-2 - TGTGCCAGCTCGGGCCGCCGGGACAGGTCTCGCCTCCCCTACGAGCAGTACTTC CASSGRRDRSRLPYEQYF
TRBJ2-2 - 16 TRBV6-4 - TGTGCCAGCAGTGACCCAGACAGGACGAACACCGGGGAGCTGTTTTTT CASSDPDRTNTGELFF
TRBJ2-7 - 15 TRBV5-1 - TGCGCCAGCAGCTCGTTCCCCGGCAGGCTCTACGAGCAGTACTTC CASSSFPGRLYEQYF
TRBJ2-1 - 17 TRBV7-2 - TGTGCCAGCAGCCTAGTTACAGGTCCTTACTCCTACAATGAGCAGTTCTTC CASSLVTGPYSYNEQFF
TRBJ1-6 - 17 TRBV6-1 few TGTGCCAGCAGTGGAGAATCGACGGGCTCCTATAATTCACCCCTCCACTTT CASSGESTGSYNSPLHF
TRBJ1-4 TRBD1 14 TRBV5-1 - TGCGCCAGTGGACAGGGGGGAACTAATGAAAAACTGTTTTTT CASGQGGTNEKLFF
TRBJ2-5 TRBD1 16 TRBV4-1 few TGCGCCAGCAGCCGGCCCCCTGGGACAGGCCAAGAGACCCAGTACTTC CASSRPPGTGQETQYF
TRBJ1-6 - 14 TRBV14 - TGTGCCAGCAGCCACAGGGTCTATAATTCACCCCTCCACTTT CASSHRVYNSPLHF
TRBJ2-3 TRBD1 14 TRBV5-1 - TGCGCCAGCAGCCAAGGACAGGTCACAGATACGCAGTATTTT CASSQGQVTDTQYF
TRBJ1-4 - 16 TRBV5-4 few TGTGCCAGCAGCCCTGTGGGAGGGGCCGGTAATGAAAAACTGTTTTTT CASSPVGGAGNEKLFF
TRBJ1-4 TRBD1 14 TRBV7-8 - TGTGCCAGCAGCCGGGACAGGACCGATGGAAAACTGTTTTTT CASSRDRTDGKLFF
TRBJ2-5 - 14 TRBV4-2 few TGTGCCAGCAGCCAAGGGAGTAGGGGGGAGACCCAGTACTTC CASSQGSRGETQYF
TRBJ1-2 - 16 TRBV5-4 - TGTGCCAGCAGCCCCACCCGGGCTCTTGCGGGCTATGGCTACACCTTC CASSPTRALAGYGYTF
TRBJ2-2 - 15 TRBV28 - TGTGCCAGCGGCCCGCCCAGGCGATACACCGGGGAGCTGTTTTTT CASGPPRRYTGELFF
TRBJ1-1 - 14 TRBV6-5 - TGTGCCAGCAGGCCTTGGCGGCTTGACACTGAAGCTTTCTTT CASRPWRLDTEAFF
TRBJ1-2 - 14 TRBV28 few TGTGCCAGCACCCTAACAGGGCCTAACTATGGCTACACCTTC CASTLTGPNYGYTF
TRBJ2-7 TRBD2 14 TRBV10-2 once TGCGCCAGCAGTGCTCTTTCGGGGGGTTACGAGCAGTACTTC CASSALSGGYEQYF
TRBJ1-4 - 12 TRBV6-1 - TGTGCCAGCCAGGAATATAATGAAAAACTGTTTTTT CASQEYNEKLFF
TRBJ2-7 - 16 TRBV10-2 - TGCGCCAGCAGTGAGTCGCGACAGGACCTTTCCTACGAGCAGTACTTC CASSESRQDLSYEQYF
TRBJ2-2 - 15 TRBV28 - TGTGCCAGCAGTAGCGCCGGGGCGAACACCGGGGAGCTGTTTTTT CASSSAGANTGELFF
TRBJ1-2 TRBD1 13 TRBV5-4 - TGTGCCAGCAGCGAACAGGGGTGGAGGGGCTACACCTTC CASSEQGWRGYTF
TRBJ2-7 - 17 TRBV1 - TGCACCAGCAGCCAGGGAAGAACGGACAGGAGCTCCTACGAGCAGTACTTC CTSSQGRTDRSSYEQYF
TRBJ2-1 TRBD2 16 TRBV5-6 - TGTGCCAGCAGTTCCCTTCCTAGCGGGGGCGACAATGAGCAGTTCTTC CASSSLPSGGDNEQFF
TRBJ1-2 TRBD1 13 TRBV28 - TGTGCCAGCAGAGACAGGGGTCGCTATGGCTACACCTTC CASRDRGRYGYTF
TRBJ2-7 TRBD1 12 TRBV18 - TGTGCCAGCTCATCGGACAGGGGCGAGCAGTACTTC CASSSDRGEQYF
TRBJ2-5 TRBD2 14 TRBV5-6 - TGTGCCAGCAGCTTGGCCCGGGGGGGACAGACCCAGTACTTC CASSLARGGQTQYF
TRBJ1-2 - 13 TRBV30 - TGTGCCTGGAGTCAAAGGACAGACTATGGCTACACCTTC CAWSQRTDYGYTF
TRBJ1-1 - 11 TRBV30 - TGTGCCTGGAGGGAGGACGCCCCAGCTTTCTTT CAWREDAPAFF
TRBJ2-1 TRBD2 18 TRBV10-3 few TGTGCCATCAGCAAGACTAGCGGGAGGGCGAGCTCCTACAATGAGCAGTTCTTC CAISKTSGRASSYNEQFF
TRBJ1-2 TRBD1 14 TRBV6-1 few TGTGCCAGCAGTTGGAGACAGGGGGACTATGGCTACACCTTC CASSWRQGDYGYTF
TRBJ2-5 - 12 TRBV21-1 - TGTGCCAGCAGCGGGGCTCAAGAGACCCAGTACTTC CASSGAQETQYF
TRBJ1-6 TRBD1 15 TRBV15 - TGTGCCACCAGCAGAGTACACAGGGGTAATTCACCCCTCCACTTT CATSRVHRGNSPLHF
TRBJ2-7 - 15 TRBV5-1 few TGCGCCAGCAGCCTAAATTCGGGTGGCTCCTACGAGCAGTACTTC CASSLNSGGSYEQYF
TRBJ1-2 TRBD1 14 TRBV4-2 - TGTGCCAGCAGCCAAGTTCAAGGGGGCCATGGCTACACCTTC CASSQVQGGHGYTF
TRBJ1-2 - 14 TRBV10-3 few TGTGCCACTTTCCCCACCGCGCTTTCCTATGGCTACACCTTC CATFPTALSYGYTF